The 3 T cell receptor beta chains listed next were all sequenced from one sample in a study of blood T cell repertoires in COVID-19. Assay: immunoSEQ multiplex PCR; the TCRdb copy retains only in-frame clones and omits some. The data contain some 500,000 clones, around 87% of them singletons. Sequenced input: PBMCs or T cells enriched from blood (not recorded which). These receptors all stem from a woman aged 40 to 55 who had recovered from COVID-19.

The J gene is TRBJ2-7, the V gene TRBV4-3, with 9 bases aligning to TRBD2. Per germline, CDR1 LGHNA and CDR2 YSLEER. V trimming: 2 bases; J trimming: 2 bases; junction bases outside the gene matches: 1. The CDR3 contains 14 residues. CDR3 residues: CASSQLAGPYEQYF. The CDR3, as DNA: TGCGCCAGCAGCCAACTAGCGGGACCCTACGAGCAGTACTTC.

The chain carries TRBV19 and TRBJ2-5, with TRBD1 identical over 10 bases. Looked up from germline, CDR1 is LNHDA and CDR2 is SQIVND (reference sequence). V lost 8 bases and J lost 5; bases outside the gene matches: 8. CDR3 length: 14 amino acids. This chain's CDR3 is CASATGGGIETQYF. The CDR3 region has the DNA TGTGCCAGTGCGACAGGGGGCGGGATTGAGACCCAGTACTTC.

CDR3: CASSMAPGTSIINEQFF. In DNA, the CDR3 is TGTGCCAGCAGCATGGCCCCCGGGACTAGCATTATAAATGAGCAGTTCTTC. The chain uses TRBV11-3 and TRBJ2-1; the match to TRBD2 covers 9 bases. J lost 7 bases, V lost 5 bases, and 15 bases had no gene match. The germline V gene has CDR1 SGHNT and CDR2 YENEEA. This CDR3 spans 17 amino acids. Using reference TRBV11-3 and TRBJ2-1 for the parts outside the CDR3, the full variable domain is EAGVVQSPRYKIIEKKQPVAFWCNPISGHNTLYWYLQNLGQGPELLIRYENEEAVDDSQLPKDRFSAERLKGVDSTLKIQPAELGDSAVYLCASSMAPGTSIINEQFFGPGTRLTVL.